Below, 24 T cell receptor beta chains from the same sample are listed, as sequenced in a study of cytomegalovirus exposure and HLA in healthy donors. Researchers ran the PCR with 60 Vbeta and 13 Jbeta primers. The method was immunoSEQ multiplex PCR; TCRdb's version includes in-frame clones alone and lacks a portion of them. The listing records under 40,000 clones. Sample: PBMCs. The receptors shown here come from a woman in her 40s in good health and CMV-seropositive.

The chain carries TRBV29-1 and TRBJ1-1; the D is unclear. This CDR3 is 13 amino acids long. V lost 6 bases and J lost 0, with 11 bases in between. Germline V CDR1 and CDR2: SQVTM, ANQGSEA. This CDR3 is CSVMTELNTEAFF. The CDR3 nucleotides are TGCAGCGTAATGACTGAATTGAACACTGAAGCTTTCTTT.

The chain carries TRBV19 and TRBJ1-2; 7 bases fit TRBD1. V dropped 4 bases and J dropped 3; count of bases not matched to a gene: 8. CDR3 length equals 15 residues. Germline-derived CDR1 and CDR2 are LNHDA and SQIVND (reference sequence). CDR3 sequence reads: CASSTQGVGDYGYTF. DNA for the CDR3: TGTGCCAGTAGTACGCAGGGGGTCGGAGACTATGGCTACACCTTC.

The V call is TRBV7-9, the J call TRBJ1-2; TRBD1 matches 9 bases. The germline V gene has CDR1 SEHNR and CDR2 FQNEAQ (reference sequence). This CDR3 is built from 14 residues. Trimming removed 3 bases from V and 4 bases from J; junction bases left unmatched: 3. CDR3 region: CASSFPGQGYGYTF. The CDR3 nucleotides read TGTGCCAGCAGCTTCCCGGGACAGGGCTATGGCTACACCTTC.

The genes are TRBV7-9 and TRBJ1-1; D not certain. Trimming shortened V by 3 bases and J by 3 bases, and 8 bases separated the two germline ends. Germline V gene lookup returns CDR1 SEHNR and CDR2 FQNEAQ (reference sequence). CDR3 length equals 13 residues. CDR3 region: CASSLSRDTEAFF. The CDR3 DNA reads as TGTGCCAGCAGCTTGTCGAGGGACACTGAAGCTTTCTTT.

The chain carries TRBV30 and TRBJ2-1; TRBD1 matches at 8 bases. Germline loops: CDR1 GTSNPN, CDR2 SVGIG (reference sequence). Trimming cost V 3 bases and J 4 bases; bases outside gene matches: 5. CDR3 size: 14 residues. The CDR3 sequence: CAWSGTGLYNEQFF. In DNA form, the CDR3 reads TGTGCCTGGAGCGGGACAGGACTATACAATGAGCAGTTCTTC.

The chain couples TRBV4-1 to TRBJ1-4; D is unclear. Trimming stripped 0 bases from V and 8 bases from J, with 4 bases between. Germline CDR1 and CDR2: MGHRA and YSYEKL. This CDR3 region has 12 residues. Here the CDR3 reads CASSQESEKLFF. The CDR3, as DNA: TGCGCCAGCAGCCAAGAATCAGAAAAACTGTTTTTT.

The chain joins TRBV10-1 to TRBJ2-7, with TRBD2 identical over 8 bases. The trim removed 7 bases at V and 2 bases at J, leaving 7 bases unmatched. The CDR3 consists of 14 residues. The V gene's germline CDR1 is WNHNN and CDR2 SYGVQD (reference sequence). In DNA form, the CDR3 reads TGCGCCAGCATTTATCGGGAGGGCCCCTACGAGCAGTACTTC. Translating it yields CASIYREGPYEQYF.

This rearrangement joins TRBV7-8 to TRBJ1-2, with D possibly TRBD1 on 5 matching bases. Per germline, CDR1 SGHVS and CDR2 FQNEAQ. The V end lost 1 base, the J end lost 6 bases, and 6 bases lay between the germline ends. This CDR3 is 12 amino acids long. CDR3 loop: CASSLVGDGYTF. Written as DNA, the CDR3 is TGTGCCAGCAGCTTAGTAGGGGATGGCTACACCTTC.

V is TRBV11-3 and J is TRBJ2-2; 8 positions agree with TRBD1. The CDR3 spans 15 residues. Unmatched junction bases numbered 8, after V lost 5 bases and J lost 6 bases. Germline CDR1 is SGHNT and CDR2 is YENEEA. DNA of the CDR3: TGTGCCAGCAGCCATACAGGGGGAGCAGCCGGGGAGCTGTTTTTT. Translating it yields CASSHTGGAAGELFF. Together with reference TRBV11-3 and TRBJ2-2, the CDR3 gives the full variable domain: EAGVVQSPRYKIIEKKQPVAFWCNPISGHNTLYWYLQNLGQGPELLIRYENEEAVDDSQLPKDRFSAERLKGVDSTLKIQPAELGDSAVYLCASSHTGGAAGELFFGEGSRLTVL.

V is TRBV27 and J is TRBJ1-6; TRBD1 is a possible D gene (5 bases). CDR3 size: 17 residues. The germline V and J ends were trimmed by 3 bases and 4 bases, with 16 bases remaining between them. In germline, CDR1 is MNHEY, CDR2 SMNVEV (reference sequence). The CDR3 region has the DNA TGTGCCAGCAGTTTTTCCCTAGGGGCAGCTTATAATTCACCCCTCCACTTT. Translating gives CASSFSLGAAYNSPLHF.

The V gene is TRBV25-1, the J gene TRBJ2-5; TRBD2 matches 11 bases. The trim removed 1 base at V and 5 bases at J, leaving 6 bases unmatched. CDR3 length: 16 residues. Germline-derived CDR1 and CDR2 are MGHDK and SYGVNS. The CDR3 DNA reads as TGTGCCAGCAGTGAATTGCTTAGCGGGGGGGATGAGACCCAGTACTTC. This gives the protein CASSELLSGGDETQYF.

The CDR3 DNA follows: TGTGCCAGCAGTCCCGAAGGCAGGTCCCGCAATCAGCCCCAGCATTTT. Amino acid sequence: CASSPEGRSRNQPQHF. This chain uses TRBV28 with TRBJ1-5, with unresolved D. The CDR3 loop spans 16 amino acids. Germline V gives CDR1 MDHEN, CDR2 SYDVKM. V lost 5 bases and J 2 bases, leaving 16 bases between the germline ends.

J is TRBJ2-3 and V is TRBV5-1, with TRBD1 as a possible D gene (6 bases). V was shortened by 0 bases and J by 3 bases, with 11 bases between the two germline ends. The CDR3 is made up of 15 amino acids. The germline V gene encodes CDR1 SGHRS and CDR2 YFSETQ. CDR3: CASSLGAGVTDTQYF. CDR3 nucleotide sequence: TGCGCCAGCAGCTTGGGGGCAGGGGTAACAGATACGCAGTATTTT.

The V call is TRBV27, the J call TRBJ2-7; 9 bases line up with TRBD2. Germline CDR1 reads MNHEY; CDR2 reads SMNVEV (reference sequence). The V gene end was trimmed by 2 bases and the J gene end by 2 bases; junction bases not matched to a gene: 10. There are 17 residues in the CDR3. Written as DNA, the CDR3 is TGTGCCAGCAGTTTAGGCGGGGGGGCTGGTTCGGCCTACGAGCAGTACTTC. Translating gives CASSLGGGAGSAYEQYF.

The chain is built from TRBV9 and TRBJ1-3; a possible D gene is TRBD1 (5 bases). The CDR3 loop spans 16 amino acids. V was clipped by 0 bases and J by 0 bases, with 10 bases between them. Germline-derived CDR1 and CDR2 are SGDLS and YYNGEE. The CDR3 DNA is TGTGCCAGCAGCGTAGCCTACAGGTCCTCTGGAAACACCATATATTTT. It encodes CASSVAYRSSGNTIYF.

The J gene is TRBJ2-7, the V gene TRBV6-6, with 7 positions matching TRBD1. CDR3 length equals 12 residues. V was clipped by 6 bases and J by 2 bases; unmatched bases: 1. Germline loops: CDR1 MNHNY, CDR2 SVGAGI (reference sequence). CDR3 loop: CASSGTAYEQYF. For the CDR3, the DNA is TGTGCCAGCAGCGGGACAGCCTACGAGCAGTACTTC.

This chain connects TRBV7-9 to TRBJ1-3; D uncertain. CDR3 length equals 14 residues. Germline V gene sequence: CDR1 SEHNR, CDR2 FQNEAQ (reference sequence). The V and J ends lost 6 bases and 0 bases respectively, with 9 bases between them. CDR3: CASRHQNSGNTIYF. CDR3 DNA sequence: TGTGCCAGCAGACACCAGAACTCTGGAAACACCATATATTTT.

CDR3 coding DNA: TGTGCCAGCAGTGAAGGGGGACAGGGCTACGAGCAGTACTTC. Its translation: CASSEGGQGYEQYF. The chain is built from TRBV6-4 and TRBJ2-7; 9 positions match TRBD1. Germline CDR1 reads MRHNA; CDR2 reads SNTAGT. V trimming: 3 bases; J trimming: 3 bases; junction bases outside the gene matches: 3. The CDR3 extends over 14 amino acids.

This chain links TRBV30 with TRBJ2-7; 8 bases line up with TRBD1. Germline V gives CDR1 GTSNPN, CDR2 SVGIG (reference sequence). V was clipped by 3 bases and J by 5 bases; unmatched bases: 9. The CDR3 covers 14 residues. DNA of the CDR3: TGTGCCTGGAGGTCCCCAGGGGGCGGGAACGAGCAGTACTTC. Translated, it gives CAWRSPGGGNEQYF.

V and J are TRBV7-6 and TRBJ2-5; weak D call: TRBD2 (5 bases). The CDR3 is 16 amino acids. The germline gives CDR1 SGHVS, CDR2 FNYEAQ. Trimming pared 0 bases from V and 4 bases from J, leaving 15 bases between. CDR3 coding DNA: TGTGCCAGCAGCTTAGCTCCGCGGGCTTTTCGAGAGACCCAGTACTTC. Translated: CASSLAPRAFRETQYF.

The chain combines TRBV5-1 with TRBJ1-1; TRBD1 is a possible D gene (6 bases). Germline V lookup: CDR1 SGHRS, CDR2 YFSETQ. The CDR3 runs to 15 residues. V lost 4 bases and J 0 bases, leaving 13 bases between the germline ends. The CDR3 DNA is TGCGCCAGCAGCCCGGGACATCTCATGAACACTGAAGCTTTCTTT. Its translation is CASSPGHLMNTEAFF.

The rearrangement uses TRBV7-9 and TRBJ1-2; 9 nucleotides line up with TRBD1. Unmatched junction bases numbered 2, after V lost 3 bases and J lost 12 bases. The CDR3 has 11 residues. The V gene's germline CDR1 is SEHNR and CDR2 FQNEAQ (reference sequence). CDR3 sequence (DNA): TGTGCCAGCAGCTTCGGACAGGGGCACACCTTC. Protein sequence: CASSFGQGHTF.

This chain joins TRBV5-1 and TRBJ1-3; 7 nucleotides agree with TRBD1. Germline-derived CDR1 and CDR2 are SGHRS and YFSETQ. V gave up 4 bases and J gave up 0 bases; unmatched junction bases: 10. This CDR3 is built from 17 residues. As DNA, the CDR3 is TGCGCCAGCAGCCGAGAACCGGGACAGCGCTCTGGAAACACCATATATTTT. Protein product: CASSREPGQRSGNTIYF. The full variable domain, completed using reference TRBV5-1 and TRBJ1-3, is KAGVTQTPRYLIKTRGQQVTLSCSPISGHRSVSWYQQTPGQGLQFLFEYFSETQRNKGNFPGRFSGRQFSNSRSEMNVSTLELGDSALYLCASSREPGQRSGNTIYFGEGSWLTVV.

The chain couples TRBV19 to TRBJ1-5; unclear D gene. Germline V CDR1 and CDR2: LNHDA, SQIVND (reference sequence). The length of the CDR3 is 13 residues. Trimming removed 3 bases at V and 7 bases at J, with 10 bases between. The CDR3, as DNA: TGTGCCAGTAGTATCCGACTAGACCAGCCCCAGCATTTT. This encodes CASSIRLDQPQHF.